Following are 30 T cell receptor beta chains from one sample sequenced in a study of PD-1 blockade in classical Hodgkin lymphoma. The time point: newly diagnosed, previously untreated cHL patient sample. Applied to thawed PBMCs, magnetic negative selection was the method used to isolate CD8+ T cells. Profiling relied on immunoSEQ multiplex PCR, and the TCRdb table lists in-frame clones only, not all of them. The table includes 11,000 to 15,000 clones, about nine tenths detected once. Sequencing used CD8+ T cells from blood. These receptors all stem from a human donor with classical Hodgkin lymphoma.

V is TRBV5-1 and J is TRBJ2-1; 7 nucleotides align to TRBD2. V lost 0 bases, J lost 4 bases, and 7 bases stayed unmatched. Per the germline V gene, CDR1 is SGHRS and CDR2 is YFSETQ. CDR3 length: 16 residues. DNA of the CDR3: TGCGCCAGCAGCTTGGGAGGTCTAGCGGTATACAATGAGCAGTTCTTC. It translates to CASSLGGLAVYNEQFF.

This clone was recorded a few times. The CDR3 reads CASSSPYEQYF. The CDR3 nucleotides read TGTGCCAGCAGTTCGCCCTACGAGCAGTACTTC. V is TRBV27 and J is TRBJ2-7; D not certain. Germline CDR1 and CDR2: MNHEY and SMNVEV (reference sequence). V lost 4 bases to trimming and J lost 2 bases, with 3 bases between them. CDR3 length: 11 amino acids.

CDR3 region: CASSQGPEAFF. CDR3 DNA sequence: TGCGCCAGCAGCCAAGGCCCCGAAGCTTTCTTT. V is TRBV4-1 and J is TRBJ1-1; D gene ambiguous. The CDR3 is 11 amino acids. Trimming took off 1 base at V and 8 bases at J, with 5 bases between the two ends. Germline assignment: CDR1 MGHRA and CDR2 YSYEKL.

In this sample, this clone turned up once. This chain connects TRBV7-2 to TRBJ1-5; no firm D call. The CDR3 runs 15 residues. Germline CDR1 reads SGHTA; CDR2 reads FQGNSA. Trimming took 3 bases from V and 0 from J, leaving 9 bases between them. This CDR3 is CASSFGDFSNQPQHF. The CDR3, as DNA: TGTGCCAGCAGCTTCGGAGACTTTAGCAATCAGCCCCAGCATTTT.

In DNA form, the CDR3 reads TGTGCCAGCAGTGATAATTCACCCCTCCACTTT. Its protein is CASSDNSPLHF. The V call is TRBV25-1, the J call TRBJ1-6; no clear D gene. V lost 3 bases and J 6 bases, leaving 0 bases between the germline ends. The CDR3 is 11 residues long. Germline V gene sequence: CDR1 MGHDK, CDR2 SYGVNS.

V gene TRBV27 combines with J gene TRBJ2-2; the match to TRBD2 covers 8 bases. The germline gives CDR1 MNHEY, CDR2 SMNVEV (reference sequence). V gave up 1 base and J gave up 4 bases; unmatched junction bases: 8. CDR3 size: 17 residues. CDR3: CASSLYEREWGTGELFF. The CDR3 DNA is TGTGCCAGCAGTTTATATGAGCGGGAGTGGGGCACCGGGGAGCTGTTTTTT.

V and J are TRBV10-2 and TRBJ2-1; D assignment may be TRBD1 or TRBD2 (6 bases each). The CDR3 extends over 14 amino acids. V gave up 8 bases and J gave up 7 bases, with 18 bases separating them. Germline CDR1 WSHSY, CDR2 SAAADI. The CDR3 DNA sequence: TGCGCCAGCCGCGATGGCGGAGGGGGTAATGAGCAGTTCTTC. Protein sequence: CASRDGGGGNEQFF.

The chain joins TRBV5-5 to TRBJ2-5; 7 bases map to TRBD1. V gave up 1 base and J gave up 5 bases; unmatched junction bases: 5. CDR1 and CDR2 (germline): SGHKS, YYEKEE (reference sequence). The CDR3 sequence is 14 residues long. The CDR3 spells CASSLTGAEETQYF. The CDR3 DNA reads as TGTGCCAGCAGCTTGACAGGGGCGGAGGAGACCCAGTACTTC.

Written as DNA, the CDR3 is TGTGCCAGCAGCTCAGGACTAGCGGGAGGGAATGAGCAGTTCTTC. The encoded protein is CASSSGLAGGNEQFF. The chain couples TRBV7-3 to TRBJ2-1; 15 bases are shared with TRBD2. Germline lookup yields CDR1 SGHTA and CDR2 FQGTGA. The CDR3 has 15 amino acids. With V trimmed by 4 bases and J by 7 bases, 2 bases remained unmatched.

The rearrangement joins TRBV28 to TRBJ2-7; 7 bases are shared with TRBD2. The CDR3 sequence is 16 residues long. Germline V gives CDR1 MDHEN, CDR2 SYDVKM. V lost 3 bases, J lost 5 bases, and 13 bases stayed unmatched. The CDR3 DNA reads TGTGCCAGCAGTTTCCAGGGAGCGGGAACTGTGGACGAGCAGTACTTC. Translated, it gives CASSFQGAGTVDEQYF.

The chain is built from TRBV2 and TRBJ2-3, with 7 nucleotides matching TRBD2. The junction had 5 bases not matched to a gene; V was cut back by 1 base and J by 1 base. CDR3 length: 16 residues. Germline-derived CDR1 and CDR2 are SNHLY and FYNNEI. The DNA of the CDR3 is TGTGCCAGCAGTGAAGGGGAGGGACTGGGCACAGATACGCAGTATTTT. It encodes CASSEGEGLGTDTQYF.

The J gene is TRBJ2-1, the V gene TRBV4-2; D is undetermined. Trimming removed 1 base from V and 8 bases from J, with 12 bases in between. The V gene's germline CDR1 is LGHNA and CDR2 YNFKEQ. The CDR3 sequence is 14 residues long. The CDR3 sequence: CASSQGYKGDEQFF. The CDR3 nucleotides are TGTGCCAGCAGCCAAGGTTATAAGGGCGATGAGCAGTTCTTC.

V gene TRBV4-1 combines with J gene TRBJ1-2; D is unclear. V lost 4 bases and J 4 bases, leaving 16 bases between the germline ends. The CDR3 is 15 amino acids. Germline CDR1 MGHRA, CDR2 YSYEKL. The CDR3 region is CASSPSFVQVYGYTF. CDR3 coding DNA: TGCGCCAGCAGCCCCTCGTTTGTTCAAGTCTATGGCTACACCTTC.

The chain combines TRBV7-3 with TRBJ1-2; tentatively, D is TRBD1 (5 bases). Per germline, CDR1 SGHTA and CDR2 FQGTGA. V dropped 2 bases and J dropped 1 base, with 11 bases sitting between them. This CDR3 contains 15 residues. The CDR3 protein is CASSLSGRSNYGYTF. CDR3 DNA sequence: TGTGCCAGCAGCTTATCGGGACGGAGTAACTATGGCTACACCTTC.

To note about this clone: The same CDR3 also results from other DNA sequences found in this sample. The chain joins TRBV27 to TRBJ2-7; D gene ambiguous. The CDR3 is 14 residues long. Germline CDR1 is MNHEY and CDR2 is SMNVEV (reference sequence). V lost 7 bases, J lost 6 bases, and 19 bases lay in between. CDR3 in amino acids: CASTPSGYRLEQYF. The DNA of the CDR3 is TGTGCCAGCACCCCCTCCGGGTATCGACTCGAGCAGTACTTC.

This chain links TRBV6-1 with TRBJ1-2; 12 bases line up with TRBD1. With V trimmed by 6 bases and J by 6 bases, 8 bases remained unmatched. Germline assignment: CDR1 MNHNS and CDR2 SASEGT. The CDR3 is 15 residues long. The DNA for the CDR3 is TGTGCCAGCAGGATCCGGGACAGGGGGCTCGATGGCTACACCTTC. Its protein product is CASRIRDRGLDGYTF.

The chain couples TRBV10-3 to TRBJ2-3, with D possibly TRBD1 on 6 matching bases. Germline V lookup: CDR1 ENHRY, CDR2 SYGVKD. V gave up 3 bases and J gave up 2 bases, with 15 bases separating them. This CDR3 has 16 amino acids. Here the CDR3 DNA reads TGTGCCATCAGTGAATCCGGGACAAGGTTCACAGATACGCAGTATTTT. It is translated as CAISESGTRFTDTQYF.

The chain links TRBV5-6 to TRBJ2-5, with 7 nucleotides matching TRBD1. In germline, CDR1 is SGHDT, CDR2 YYEEEE. V shed 4 bases and J 0 bases; nucleotides not matched to a gene: 6. The CDR3 is 15 residues long. CDR3 DNA sequence: TGTGCCAGCAGCCACCCCCAGGGGGACCAAGAGACCCAGTACTTC. This codes for CASSHPQGDQETQYF.

This sequence joins TRBV2 and TRBJ2-3; 10 nucleotides match TRBD2. V was clipped by 0 bases and J by 2 bases; unmatched bases: 5. CDR1 and CDR2 (germline): SNHLY, FYNNEI. The CDR3 spans 17 residues. The CDR3 sequence: CASSEASSGGHTDTQYF. The CDR3 nucleotides read TGTGCCAGCAGTGAAGCGTCTAGCGGGGGCCACACAGATACGCAGTATTTT.

V and J are TRBV7-6 and TRBJ2-7; D is unresolved. V gave up 2 bases and J gave up 0 bases, with 8 bases separating them. The CDR3 is 14 amino acids. Germline V gene data show CDR1 as SGHVS and CDR2 as FNYEAQ. CDR3 bases: TGTGCCAGCAGCTTATTCGAGAGCTCCTACGAGCAGTACTTC. Amino acids: CASSLFESSYEQYF.

V and J are TRBV5-1 and TRBJ2-3; 8 bases are a match to TRBD2. After removal of 1 base from V and 3 bases from J, the junction contained 7 bases not matched to a gene. Looked up from germline, CDR1 is SGHRS and CDR2 is YFSETQ. The CDR3 extends over 16 amino acids. CDR3 amino acids: CASSLLSGGGTDTQYF. DNA of the CDR3: TGCGCCAGCAGCTTGTTATCGGGAGGGGGGACAGATACGCAGTATTTT.

This chain uses TRBV5-1 with TRBJ2-7; 10 nucleotides line up with TRBD1. J was trimmed by 3 bases and V by 8 bases; bases with no gene match: 17. Germline CDR1 is SGHRS and CDR2 is YFSETQ. This CDR3 spans 17 amino acids. The CDR3: CARARDRGPQEFYEQYV. The CDR3 DNA reads as TGCGCCAGAGCCCGGGACAGGGGACCCCAAGAGTTCTACGAGCAGTACGTC.

This chain uses TRBV4-1 with TRBJ2-7; no clear D gene. The CDR3 covers 14 residues. Germline V gene lookup returns CDR1 MGHRA and CDR2 YSYEKL. Trimming took 0 bases from V and 4 from J, leaving 10 bases between them. Here the CDR3 DNA reads TGCGCCAGCAGCCAAGAAGGTGGCACTTACGAGCAGTACTTC. The encoded protein is CASSQEGGTYEQYF.

The rearrangement links TRBV7-8 to TRBJ2-3; tentatively, D is TRBD2 (6 bases). Germline CDR1 SGHVS, CDR2 FQNEAQ. The V and J ends lost 1 base and 3 bases respectively, with 11 bases between them. CDR3 size: 15 residues. CDR3 coding DNA: TGTGCCAGCAGCTTAGACGTAGCGGAAACAGATACGCAGTATTTT. It specifies CASSLDVAETDTQYF.

The chain combines TRBV5-1 with TRBJ2-7; no firm D call. The CDR3 covers 14 residues. V dropped 1 base and J dropped 1 base, with 9 bases sitting between them. Germline V gives CDR1 SGHRS, CDR2 YFSETQ. This CDR3 reads CASSLPSNSYEQYF. Written as DNA, the CDR3 is TGCGCCAGCAGCTTGCCAAGCAATTCCTACGAGCAGTACTTC. Looking up the rest from reference TRBV5-1 and TRBJ2-7 gives the full variable domain: KAGVTQTPRYLIKTRGQQVTLSCSPISGHRSVSWYQQTPGQGLQFLFEYFSETQRNKGNFPGRFSGRQFSNSRSEMNVSTLELGDSALYLCASSLPSNSYEQYFGPGTRLTVT.

The chain recombines TRBV29-1 with TRBJ2-1; 8 bases line up with TRBD1. The junction had 19 bases not matched to a gene; V was cut back by 0 bases and J by 9 bases. The germline gives CDR1 SQVTM, CDR2 ANQGSEA. This CDR3 is built from 18 residues. The CDR3 reads CSVEDPLISGQGLSEQFF. The CDR3 nucleotides read TGCAGCGTTGAAGACCCCTTAATTAGTGGACAGGGATTGAGTGAGCAGTTCTTC.

The V gene is TRBV27, the J gene TRBJ1-1, with TRBD1 matching 7 bases. V was clipped by 5 bases and J by 6 bases; unmatched bases: 12. Per the germline V gene, CDR1 is MNHEY and CDR2 is SMNVEV (reference sequence). This CDR3 region has 15 residues. The DNA of the CDR3 is TGTGCCAGCAGTCCACAGGGGCCCGGCAGTGCTGAAGCTTTCTTT. It codes for CASSPQGPGSAEAFF.

The J gene is TRBJ2-1, the V gene TRBV4-2; D perhaps matches TRBD1 (5 bases). The V gene lost 3 bases and the J gene lost 3 bases, with 12 bases spanning the gap. The CDR3 is 15 amino acids. The germline V gene encodes CDR1 LGHNA and CDR2 YNFKEQ. CDR3 DNA: TGTGCCAGCAGCCAGGAAACAGGAGACTACAATGAGCAGTTCTTC. The encoded protein is CASSQETGDYNEQFF.

This chain links TRBV7-9 with TRBJ2-3; D is undetermined. V was shortened by 4 bases and J by 3 bases, with 8 bases between the two germline ends. The germline gives CDR1 SEHNR, CDR2 FQNEAQ (reference sequence). This CDR3 comprises 13 residues. CDR3 nucleotide sequence: TGTGCCAGCAGCTCCCCCAATACAGATACGCAGTATTTT. Amino acids: CASSSPNTDTQYF. The variable domain in full, with the rest retrieved from reference TRBV7-9 and TRBJ2-3, is DTGVSQNPRHKITKRGQNVTFRCDPISEHNRLYWYRQTLGQGPEFLTYFQNEAQLEKSRLLSDRFSAERPKGSFSTLEIQRTEQGDSAMYLCASSSPNTDTQYFGPGTRLTVL.

This sequence joins TRBV28 and TRBJ2-7; D is perhaps TRBD2 (5 bases). Germline V CDR1 and CDR2: MDHEN, SYDVKM. The length of the CDR3 is 11 residues. Trimming took off 2 bases at V and 12 bases at J, with 11 bases between the two ends. CDR3 sequence (DNA): TGTGCCAGCAGTTTAAGCGGACGAAGGTACTTC. Translation: CASSLSGRRYF.